This TCR beta chain was retrieved from a study of control samples from healthy donors and cancer patients. Libraries were prepared by immunoSEQ multiplex PCR; TCRdb keeps only in-frame clonotypes and omits some of them. Here the sample spans around 140,000 clones, 93% being singletons. V gave up 3 bases and J gave up 6 bases; unmatched junction bases: 5. In germline, CDR1 is SGHDT, CDR2 YYEEEE. This CDR3 spans 15 amino acids. The chain has TRBV5-6 and TRBJ1-6; the match to TRBD1 covers 8 bases. The TCR was taken from a man aged 18 to 30 in good health. The sequenced sample consisted of blood. The CDR3 nucleotides are TGTGCCAGCAGCTATGCGGGACAGGTTAATTCACCCCTCCACTTT. Protein product: CASSYAGQVNSPLHF. The full variable domain, with the rest looked up from reference TRBV5-6 and TRBJ1-6, is DAGVTQSPTHLIKTRGQQVTLRCSPKSGHDTVSWYQQALGQGPQFIFQYYEEEERQRGNFPDRFSGHQFPNYSSELNVNALLLGDSALYLCASSYAGQVNSPLHFGNGTRLTVT.